This T cell receptor (beta chain) is drawn from a study of monozygotic twins with cystic fibrosis. General study results and limits: No link emerged between shared CDR3 counts and age, concordance or severity.

Method: immunoSEQ multiplex PCR; TCRdb's copy keeps in-frame clones and lacks some. Here the sample spans about 15,000 clones, approximately 95% being singletons. This clone appeared a single time. Its antigen is unknown. The CDR3 consists of 18 residues. Germline loops: CDR1 LNHDA, CDR2 SQIVND (reference sequence). The V gene end was trimmed by 1 base and the J gene end by 4 bases; junction bases not matched to a gene: 13. The origin of this receptor is a girl aged 2 to 10 with cystic fibrosis. The chain joins TRBV19 to TRBJ2-5; 9 bases align to TRBD1. The sample comprised blood. The CDR3 loop is CASSIVRAGTGYVETQYF. Here the CDR3 DNA reads TGTGCCAGTAGTATAGTTAGAGCGGGGACAGGGTACGTAGAGACCCAGTACTTC.